This TCR beta chain was found in a study of early T cells in non-severe SARS-CoV-2 infection. This clonotype was seen only a few times. Its antigen is undetermined. V gave up 0 bases and J gave up 5 bases; unmatched junction bases: 4. Germline V gene sequence: CDR1 LGHNA, CDR2 YNFKEQ. The CDR3 has 15 amino acids. From the 5' RACE reads, TCRdb called clonotypes with MiXCR, one entry per CDR3 protein. This sample has approximately 97,000 distinct CDR3 sequences, with approximately 11% found just once. Findings and caveats of the study: Matching results from VDJdb favored anti-spike CD8 responses, leaving private and CD4 specificities undetected.

V usage is TRBV4-2 and J usage is TRBJ1-2, with 9 bases lining up with TRBD1. The sequence derives from an adult who was a healthcare worker with PCR-confirmed SARS-CoV-2 infection or an uninfected control (not recorded which). The sequencing here drew on whole blood, taken at baseline. The CDR3 DNA reads as TGTGCCAGCAGCCAAGAAACAGGGGGCACTTATGGCTACACCTTC. Translation gives CASSQETGGTYGYTF.